The 22 T cell receptor beta chains below come from one sample, sequenced in a study of beta chain features in type 1 diabetes. Every isolated RNA sample was fully reverse transcribed, so sequencing captured expressed TCRB transcripts. Here immunoSEQ multiplex PCR was the method, and the copy in TCRdb shows in-frame clones only, minus some. The table has about 370,000 clones, over 13% seen once. The material sequenced was naive CD4+ T cells from blood. Every receptor here comes from a woman aged 18-29 years in good health.

This chain joins TRBV30 and TRBJ2-7, with D tentatively TRBD2 (6 bases). The CDR3 runs 14 residues. The germline CDR1 and CDR2 sequences are GTSNPN and SVGIG (reference sequence). V was pared by 0 bases and J by 6 bases, with 15 bases between. CDR3 residues: CAWSVSGGPLEQYF. The CDR3 DNA is TGTGCCTGGAGTGTAAGCGGAGGGCCCCTCGAGCAGTACTTC.

This clone was seen a handful of times. This chain links TRBV5-1 with TRBJ2-7, with TRBD2 identical over 11 bases. The length of the CDR3 is 16 residues. With 4 bases clipped from V and 3 bases from J, the junction kept 9 bases outside the gene matches. Per the germline V gene, CDR1 is SGHRS and CDR2 is YFSETQ. Here the CDR3 DNA reads TGCGCCAGCAGCCATGGGACTAGCGGATGGGGCTACGAGCAGTACTTC. This codes for CASSHGTSGWGYEQYF.

A few counts support this clone. The chain has TRBV7-2 and TRBJ2-7, with D possibly TRBD1 on 6 matching bases. The CDR3 has 13 residues. Germline loops: CDR1 SGHTA, CDR2 FQGNSA. Trimming cost V 4 bases and J 6 bases, with 13 bases left between them. The CDR3 here is CASSSYRVREQYF. In nucleotides, the CDR3 is TGTGCCAGCAGCTCATACAGGGTCCGCGAGCAGTACTTC.

This chain links TRBV21-1 with TRBJ2-7; TRBD2, the D gene given by the table, was not confirmed from the DNA. TRBV21-1 is annotated as a pseudogene. The CDR3 consists of 19 residues. The CDR3 nucleotides are TGTGCCAGCAGCAAACCCGGGACTAGCCCTTTGAGGGGCTACCACGAGCAGTACTTC. This sequence encodes CASSKPGTSPLRGYHEQYF.

The rearrangement joins TRBV4-1 to TRBJ1-2; no reliable D call. V lost 0 bases and J 6 bases, leaving 11 bases between the germline ends. Looked up from germline, CDR1 is MGHRA and CDR2 is YSYEKL. The CDR3 is 14 amino acids. CDR3 residues: CASSQDYVSDGYTF. CDR3 nucleotides: TGCGCCAGCAGCCAAGATTATGTCAGCGATGGCTACACCTTC.

This clone has a handful of counts. V is TRBV28 and J is TRBJ2-5; 8 positions match TRBD2. Germline CDR1 MDHEN, CDR2 SYDVKM. The trim removed 5 bases at V and 1 base at J, leaving 6 bases unmatched. The CDR3 runs to 15 residues. The DNA of the CDR3 is TGTGCCAGCAGTCCCGGGGGGGCCATCCAAGAGACCCAGTACTTC. Translating gives CASSPGGAIQETQYF.

This clone was found a few times. V gene TRBV5-4 combines with J gene TRBJ2-5; 7 bases map to TRBD2. V lost 6 bases to trimming and J lost 2 bases; unmatched junction nucleotides: 4. CDR1 and CDR2 from the germline V gene are SGHNT and YYREEE (reference sequence). The CDR3 has 13 residues. The CDR3 DNA sequence: TGTGCCAGCACCCACGGGGGGCAAGAGACCCAGTACTTC. It codes for CASTHGGQETQYF. The complete variable domain, with remaining parts taken from reference TRBV5-4 and TRBJ2-5, reads ETGVTQSPTHLIKTRGQQVTLRCSSQSGHNTVSWYQQALGQGPQFIFQYYREEENGRGNFPPRFSGLQFPNYSSELNVNALELDDSALYLCASTHGGQETQYFGPGTRLLVL.

A few counts support this clone. The rearrangement links TRBV2 to TRBJ2-3, with 7 bases identical to TRBD2. V dropped 6 bases and J dropped 3; count of bases not matched to a gene: 12. This CDR3 spans 16 amino acids. Germline loops: CDR1 SNHLY, CDR2 FYNNEI. CDR3 loop: CASRIGGGPVTDTQYF. Here the CDR3 DNA reads TGTGCCAGCAGGATTGGGGGAGGGCCAGTAACAGATACGCAGTATTTT.

V gene TRBV9 combines with J gene TRBJ1-5; tentatively, D is TRBD1 (5 bases). CDR1 is SGDLS and CDR2 is YYNGEE in the germline V gene. The CDR3 is 15 amino acids. With 2 bases removed from V and 5 bases from J, the gap between germline ends came to 14 bases. The CDR3 loop is CASSVSGQGDQPQHF. The CDR3 DNA follows: TGTGCCAGCAGCGTCTCTGGGCAGGGCGATCAGCCCCAGCATTTT. The whole variable domain, remainder taken from reference TRBV9 and TRBJ1-5, is DSGVTQTPKHLITATGQRVTLRCSPRSGDLSVYWYQQSLDQGLQFLIQYYNGEERAKGNILERFSAQQFPDLHSELNLSSLELGDSALYFCASSVSGQGDQPQHFGDGTRLSIL.

This clone turned up a few times. The rearrangement uses TRBV29-1 and TRBJ2-2; D possibly corresponds to TRBD1 (5 bases). Germline V lookup: CDR1 SQVTM, CDR2 ANQGSEA. Trimming pared 7 bases from V and 7 bases from J, leaving 16 bases between. The length of the CDR3 is 13 residues. The CDR3 nucleotides read TGCAGCGGTAAGGGGATCGATATCGGGGAGCTGTTTTTT. It specifies CSGKGIDIGELFF.

The chain recombines TRBV5-1 with TRBJ1-5; tentative D call: TRBD1 (5 bases). Germline CDR1 is SGHRS and CDR2 is YFSETQ. V dropped 2 bases and J dropped 4 bases, with 10 bases sitting between them. The CDR3 length is 14 residues. CDR3 loop: CASSLGAENQPQHF. The CDR3 DNA reads TGCGCCAGCAGCTTAGGGGCCGAGAATCAGCCCCAGCATTTT. Full variable domain (outside the CDR3, taken from reference TRBV5-1 and TRBJ1-5): KAGVTQTPRYLIKTRGQQVTLSCSPISGHRSVSWYQQTPGQGLQFLFEYFSETQRNKGNFPGRFSGRQFSNSRSEMNVSTLELGDSALYLCASSLGAENQPQHFGDGTRLSIL.

The chain carries TRBV11-1 and TRBJ2-1, with D unresolved. CDR1 and CDR2 (germline): SGHAT, FQDESV (reference sequence). This CDR3 region has 13 residues. V shed 1 base and J shed 6 bases, with 7 bases lying between them. The CDR3 DNA reads as TGTGCCAGCAGCTTAGTATGGGCCAATGAGCAGTTCTTC. It translates to CASSLVWANEQFF.

The CDR3 coding sequence is TGTGCCAGCTCAGTGACTAGGATCTACGAGCAGTACTTC. The encoded protein is CASSVTRIYEQYF. The rearrangement joins TRBV21-1 to TRBJ2-7; TRBD2, the table's D call, was not compared with the DNA. TRBV21-1 is deemed a pseudogene. CDR3 length equals 13 residues.

The chain is built from TRBV7-2 and TRBJ2-1, with 7 bases identical to TRBD1. The ends lost 9 bases at V and 8 bases at J; junction bases unmatched: 10. The V gene's germline CDR1 is SGHTA and CDR2 FQGNSA. The CDR3 has 13 amino acids. CDR3 region: CASTRQGGDEQFF. The CDR3 DNA sequence: TGTGCCAGTACGAGACAGGGTGGCGATGAGCAGTTCTTC.

The gene calls are TRBV28 and TRBJ1-2; D gene uncertain. The CDR3 has 12 amino acids. V dropped 8 bases and J dropped 4 bases, with 11 bases sitting between them. Germline V gene lookup returns CDR1 MDHEN and CDR2 SYDVKM. The CDR3 is CASALDFYGYTF. Here the CDR3 DNA reads TGTGCCAGCGCATTAGACTTCTATGGCTACACCTTC.

In its sample, this clone was seen a few times. This chain connects TRBV15 to TRBJ2-4; weak D call: TRBD2 (5 bases). V lost 2 bases to trimming and J lost 0 bases, with 20 bases between them. The length of the CDR3 is 19 residues. Germline V gene lookup returns CDR1 LNHNV and CDR2 YYDKDF (reference sequence). Here the CDR3 reads CATSRKDRGIPLAKNIQYF. CDR3 nucleotide sequence: TGTGCCACCAGCAGAAAAGACCGGGGTATACCGCTAGCCAAAAACATTCAGTACTTC.

This clone appeared a few times. The chain employs TRBV7-2 and TRBJ2-1; tentatively, D is TRBD1 (6 bases). CDR3 length: 13 amino acids. Germline V gene lookup returns CDR1 SGHTA and CDR2 FQGNSA. Trimming removed 1 base from V and 10 bases from J, with 11 bases in between. DNA for the CDR3: TGTGCCAGCAGCTTAGTTGGAAGGGGGGAGCAGTTCTTC. Protein product: CASSLVGRGEQFF. The full variable domain, in which reference TRBV7-2 and TRBJ2-1 provide the parts outside the CDR3, is GAGVSQSPSNKVTEKGKDVELRCDPISGHTALYWYRQSLGQGLEFLIYFQGNSAPDKSGLPSDRFSAERTGGSVSTLTIQRTQQEDSAVYLCASSLVGRGEQFFGPGTRLTVL.

There are a few counts of this clone. The gene calls are TRBV28 and TRBJ2-5, with D unresolved. This CDR3 contains 11 residues. From germline, CDR1 is MDHEN and CDR2 SYDVKM. V was pared by 7 bases and J by 5 bases, with 8 bases between. The CDR3 protein is CASNTRETQYF. The CDR3 DNA reads TGTGCCAGCAATACCCGGGAGACCCAGTACTTC.

This clone was counted a few times. Additional DNA sequences in this sample encode the identical CDR3. J is TRBJ1-5 and V is TRBV30; 8 bases agree with TRBD1. The CDR3 contains 15 residues. V lost 2 bases, J lost 4 bases, and 7 bases stayed unmatched. CDR1 GTSNPN and CDR2 SVGIG come from the germline V gene (reference sequence). The chain's CDR3 is CAWSFGQGGNQPQHF. The CDR3 DNA follows: TGTGCCTGGAGTTTTGGACAGGGCGGAAATCAGCCCCAGCATTTT.

This clone was detected a few times. J is TRBJ2-7 and V is TRBV28; D uncertain. There are 13 residues in the CDR3. V was shortened by 3 bases and J by 2 bases, with 8 bases between the two germline ends. Germline V CDR1 and CDR2: MDHEN, SYDVKM. The CDR3 loop is CASSFVSAYEQYF. CDR3 sequence (DNA): TGTGCCAGCAGTTTCGTCTCAGCCTACGAGCAGTACTTC.

The V gene is TRBV11-2, the J gene TRBJ1-1; D is uncertain. This CDR3 comprises 13 residues. Germline lookup yields CDR1 SGHAT and CDR2 FQNNGV. Trimming pared 1 base from V and 3 bases from J, leaving 6 bases between. CDR3 sequence (DNA): TGTGCCAGCAGCTTAGCCCGGGACACTGAAGCTTTCTTT. This sequence encodes CASSLARDTEAFF.

The rearrangement joins TRBV21-1 to TRBJ2-2; the table's D call, TRBD2, has no DNA check behind it. TRBV21-1 is assigned pseudogene status. CDR3 length equals 14 residues. In nucleotides, the CDR3 is TGTGCCAGCATGCGGGCAGAAAGGACCGGGGAGCTGTTTTTT. Protein product: CASMRAERTGELFF.